This T cell receptor beta chain was captured by sequencing in a study of blood T cells in healthy people across ages. V shed 6 bases and J 5 bases; nucleotides not matched to a gene: 4. Germline loops: CDR1 MDHEN, CDR2 SYDVKM. CDR3 size: 14 residues. Primers used in a second PCR of about 7 to 12 cycles were a sample-barcoded 5' primer and a J-beta primer mix. Via MiXCR, TCRdb re-called the 5' RACE reads, giving one row per CDR3 protein. The sample holds approximately 1.5 million distinct CDR3 sequences; 40% to 45% are singletons and the top ten take around 4%. This rearrangement joins TRBV28 to TRBJ2-2; 9 bases line up with TRBD2. The clonotype originates from a woman younger than 35 in good health. Material for sequencing was blood. In DNA, the CDR3 is TGTGCCAGCAGGGGACTAGCTACAACCGGGGAGCTGTTTTTT. It encodes CASRGLATTGELFF.